The 30 T cell receptor beta chains listed next were all sequenced from one sample in a study of shared clonotypes between healthy human individuals. Assay used: immunoSEQ multiplex PCR; TCRdb lists only in-frame clones, some missing. The sample includes approximately 2.4 million clones, approximately 96% of them seen just once. What was sequenced was naive CD4+ T cells sorted from blood. Documented subset: CD45RA+ positively selected. Source of these receptors: a man between 18 and 35 years old in good health.

The rearrangement joins TRBV7-2 to TRBJ1-4, with TRBD1 identical over 10 bases. After removal of 4 bases from V and 10 bases from J, the junction contained 0 bases not matched to a gene. The CDR3 consists of 12 residues. Germline values: CDR1 SGHTA, CDR2 FQGNSA. CDR3 nucleotides: TGTGCCAGCAGCTGGACAGGGGGAAAACTGTTTTTT. Residues: CASSWTGGKLFF.

The J gene is TRBJ1-3, the V gene TRBV2, with 7 bases lining up with TRBD1. V was pared by 4 bases and J by 2 bases, with 11 bases of the junction left unmatched. Germline CDR1 is SNHLY and CDR2 is FYNNEI. This CDR3 is 17 amino acids long. CDR3 loop: CASSAPGQVDAGNTIYF. CDR3 in DNA: TGTGCCAGCAGTGCCCCCGGACAGGTGGACGCTGGAAACACCATATATTTT.

The gene calls are TRBV30 and TRBJ2-1; the match to TRBD1 covers 7 bases. The CDR3 is 14 residues long. V trimming: 2 bases; J trimming: 5 bases; junction bases outside the gene matches: 6. Germline V gene sequence: CDR1 GTSNPN, CDR2 SVGIG (reference sequence). CDR3 DNA: TGTGCCTGGAGTTACTACAGGGGTGACAATGAGCAGTTCTTC. Residues: CAWSYYRGDNEQFF.

This chain connects TRBV6-5 to TRBJ2-7; tentative D call: TRBD1 (5 bases). The V and J ends lost 6 bases and 8 bases respectively, with 11 bases between them. The CDR3 has 11 amino acids. Germline values: CDR1 MNHEY, CDR2 SVGAGI. The CDR3 DNA reads TGTGCCAGCAGCCAGACAGAAAAGCAGTACTTC. It codes for CASSQTEKQYF.

The chain employs TRBV2 and TRBJ2-2; D may be TRBD1 (6 bases). Per the germline V gene, CDR1 is SNHLY and CDR2 is FYNNEI. Trimming took off 5 bases at V and 7 bases at J, with 11 bases between the two ends. This CDR3 has 13 residues. This chain's CDR3 is CASSYRDNGELFF. CDR3 coding DNA: TGTGCCAGCAGTTACAGGGATAACGGGGAGCTGTTTTTT.

The count of this clone is one. The genes are TRBV5-1 and TRBJ2-1; the D call may be TRBD1 or TRBD2 (7 bases each). V was clipped by 7 bases and J by 6 bases, with 20 bases between them. CDR1 SGHRS and CDR2 YFSETQ come from the germline V gene. There are 15 residues in the CDR3. CDR3 nucleotide sequence: TGCGCCAGCCTTCAGGGGGAGGGCGGCTTCAATGAGCAGTTCTTC. Translating gives CASLQGEGGFNEQFF.

CDR3 in DNA: TGCGCCAGCAGCGGGGGGGACCAAGAGACCCAGTACTTC. The encoded protein is CASSGGDQETQYF. The gene calls are TRBV5-1 and TRBJ2-5; 7 nucleotides line up with TRBD2. CDR1 and CDR2 from the germline V gene are SGHRS and YFSETQ. This CDR3 is 13 amino acids long. The V and J ends lost 4 bases and 0 bases, in that order; junction bases with no gene match: 0. Full variable domain (outside the CDR3, taken from reference TRBV5-1 and TRBJ2-5): KAGVTQTPRYLIKTRGQQVTLSCSPISGHRSVSWYQQTPGQGLQFLFEYFSETQRNKGNFPGRFSGRQFSNSRSEMNVSTLELGDSALYLCASSGGDQETQYFGPGTRLLVL.

The chain uses TRBV7-9 and TRBJ1-6; D remains ambiguous. This CDR3 is 13 amino acids long. The germline V gene encodes CDR1 SEHNR and CDR2 FQNEAQ (reference sequence). Trimming stripped 2 bases from V and 7 bases from J, with 6 bases between. DNA of the CDR3: TGTGCCAGCAGCTTAATTACGAATTCACCCCTCCACTTT. It translates to CASSLITNSPLHF.

This chain links TRBV5-1 with TRBJ2-2, with D hard to call. V was shortened by 4 bases and J by 5 bases, with 24 bases between the two germline ends. This CDR3 region has 18 residues. Germline CDR1 reads SGHRS; CDR2 reads YFSETQ. The CDR3, as DNA: TGCGCCAGCAGCACTCGACCTTCGGACCTCTTAGGAACCGGGGAGCTGTTTTTT. It specifies CASSTRPSDLLGTGELFF.

This clone was picked up one time. V is TRBV10-3 and J is TRBJ1-3; D perhaps matches TRBD1 (5 bases). The CDR3 loop spans 13 amino acids. V was pared by 8 bases and J by 0 bases, with 8 bases between. Germline CDR1 is ENHRY and CDR2 is SYGVKD. The CDR3 loop is CAIGGDSGNTIYF. As DNA, the CDR3 is TGTGCCATCGGGGGGGACTCTGGAAACACCATATATTTT.

As to this clone: Other DNA sequences from this sample encode an identical CDR3 as well. The chain uses TRBV2 and TRBJ2-7; no clear D. Germline V lookup: CDR1 SNHLY, CDR2 FYNNEI. V was pared by 3 bases and J by 3 bases, with 3 bases between. CDR3 length: 11 residues. CDR3 region: CASSEGYEQYF. The DNA of the CDR3 is TGTGCCAGCAGTGAGGGCTACGAGCAGTACTTC.

This chain connects TRBV5-1 to TRBJ1-1, with D unclear. V lost 3 bases, J lost 1 base, and 10 bases lay in between. CDR3 length: 14 residues. Germline V lookup: CDR1 SGHRS, CDR2 YFSETQ. CDR3 loop: CASSSSPGNTEAFF. Written as DNA, the CDR3 is TGCGCCAGCAGCTCCAGTCCAGGGAACACTGAAGCTTTCTTT.

The chain combines TRBV28 with TRBJ1-4, with D hard to call. The V and J ends lost 2 bases and 7 bases respectively, with 11 bases between them. Germline V gene sequence: CDR1 MDHEN, CDR2 SYDVKM. There are 14 residues in the CDR3. The CDR3 nucleotides are TGTGCCAGCAGTTTACCCCAGGACGGTGAAAAACTGTTTTTT. Protein sequence: CASSLPQDGEKLFF.

V usage is TRBV28 and J usage is TRBJ2-5, with 11 bases lining up with TRBD2. The germline CDR1 and CDR2 sequences are MDHEN and SYDVKM. The CDR3 has 18 residues. V shed 3 bases, J shed 0 bases, and the junction held 9 bases outside the gene matches. The CDR3 DNA reads TGTGCCAGCAGTTTCCCGAAACTAGCGGGGGCACACCAAGAGACCCAGTACTTC. Amino acid sequence: CASSFPKLAGAHQETQYF.

V gene TRBV10-1 combines with J gene TRBJ1-2; 7 bases fit TRBD1. J gave up 4 bases and V 5 bases, and 7 bases lay outside the gene matches. CDR1 and CDR2 (germline): WNHNN, SYGVQD (reference sequence). CDR3 length: 14 residues. CDR3 nucleotides: TGCGCCAGCAGTCCGACAGGGTTGGCCTATGGCTACACCTTC. This gives the protein CASSPTGLAYGYTF.

The J gene is TRBJ2-5, the V gene TRBV10-2, with D unresolved. The CDR3 covers 12 residues. Per the germline V gene, CDR1 is WSHSY and CDR2 is SAAADI. The V end was cut by 0 bases, the J end by 7 bases, with 6 bases between. The CDR3 loop reads CASSESIGTQYF. CDR3 nucleotide sequence: TGCGCCAGCAGTGAGTCGATCGGGACCCAGTACTTC.

The genes are TRBV28 and TRBJ1-5; 9 bases are shared with TRBD1. The germline gives CDR1 MDHEN, CDR2 SYDVKM. V trimming: 6 bases; J trimming: 6 bases; junction bases outside the gene matches: 9. The CDR3 is made up of 15 amino acids. The CDR3 nucleotides are TGTGCCAGCAGCTGGGGACAGGGCCAAGTTCAGCCCCAGCATTTT. It specifies CASSWGQGQVQPQHF.

The V call is TRBV19, the J call TRBJ1-5; D is undetermined. Germline V CDR1 and CDR2: LNHDA, SQIVND (reference sequence). There are 12 residues in the CDR3. Trimming stripped 3 bases from V and 5 bases from J, with 5 bases between. The CDR3 is CASSITYQPQHF. The CDR3 region has the DNA TGTGCCAGTAGTATTACATATCAGCCCCAGCATTTT.

V and J are TRBV25-1 and TRBJ2-2; no definite D call. V lost 5 bases, J lost 4 bases, and 11 bases lay in between. The CDR3 runs 14 residues. Germline CDR1 is MGHDK and CDR2 is SYGVNS. The CDR3: CASSPRLITGELFF. The CDR3 DNA reads TGTGCCAGCAGTCCACGACTGATCACCGGGGAGCTGTTTTTT.

V gene TRBV30 combines with J gene TRBJ2-7, with a tentative D call TRBD1 (6 bases). Trimming took 0 bases from V and 3 from J, leaving 12 bases between them. From germline, CDR1 is GTSNPN and CDR2 SVGIG (reference sequence). The CDR3 length is 14 residues. This CDR3 is CAWSVRDIHYEQYF. DNA of the CDR3: TGTGCCTGGAGTGTAAGGGACATTCACTACGAGCAGTACTTC.

CDR3 in DNA: TGTGCCAGCTCACCACTTTCAGGGGGCGTCGATAATTCACCCCTCCACTTT. Translating it yields CASSPLSGGVDNSPLHF. The gene calls are TRBV18 and TRBJ1-6; 8 bases match TRBD1. V shed 1 base and J 5 bases; nucleotides not matched to a gene: 7. Germline lookup yields CDR1 KGHSH and CDR2 LQKENI. There are 17 residues in the CDR3. Drawing the rest from reference TRBV18 and TRBJ1-6, the complete variable domain is NAGVMQNPRHLVRRRGQEARLRCSPMKGHSHVYWYRQLPEEGLKFMVYLQKENIIDESGMPKERFSAEFPKEGPSILRIQQVVRGDSAAYFCASSPLSGGVDNSPLHFGNGTRLTVT.

V usage is TRBV9 and J usage is TRBJ1-2; D perhaps matches TRBD1 (6 bases). V was shortened by 5 bases and J by 2 bases, with 10 bases between the two germline ends. The CDR3 is 13 amino acids. From germline, CDR1 is SGDLS and CDR2 YYNGEE. This CDR3 is CASSRQENYGYTF. The CDR3, as DNA: TGTGCCAGCAGTCGACAGGAAAACTATGGCTACACCTTC.

This clone was recorded once. The chain couples TRBV2 to TRBJ1-5; D is perhaps TRBD1 (6 bases). The CDR3 consists of 15 residues. Per the germline V gene, CDR1 is SNHLY and CDR2 is FYNNEI. V was cut by 4 bases and J by 4 bases, with 14 bases left in between. CDR3 loop: CASSVGRGGNQPQHF. In nucleotides, the CDR3 is TGTGCCAGCAGTGTAGGGAGAGGGGGGAATCAGCCCCAGCATTTT.

The chain recombines TRBV2 with TRBJ1-2; weak D call: TRBD1 (6 bases). CDR1 is SNHLY, CDR2 FYNNEI, per germline. The CDR3 is 15 amino acids. With 4 bases removed from V and 3 bases from J, the gap between germline ends came to 15 bases. CDR3 sequence: CASSGQGNLDYGYTF. The CDR3 DNA is TGTGCCAGCAGTGGGCAGGGGAATTTGGACTATGGCTACACCTTC.

The chain is built from TRBV10-3 and TRBJ2-3; 12 bases are shared with TRBD2. The CDR3 is 17 residues long. V was pared by 4 bases and J by 6 bases, with 11 bases of the junction left unmatched. Germline V lookup: CDR1 ENHRY, CDR2 SYGVKD. The CDR3 bases are TGTGCCATCAGTGGTAGGCTAGCGGGAGGGCCCGGGGATACGCAGTATTTT. This gives the protein CAISGRLAGGPGDTQYF.

This clone showed up just once. The chain is built from TRBV6-6 and TRBJ2-1; no clear D gene. Trimming stripped 2 bases from V and 12 bases from J, with 8 bases between. Germline-derived CDR1 and CDR2 are MNHNY and SVGAGI (reference sequence). The CDR3 loop spans 11 amino acids. CDR3 loop: CASSYGGWQFF. The CDR3 coding sequence is TGTGCCAGCAGTTACGGCGGATGGCAGTTCTTC.

This chain connects TRBV11-2 to TRBJ1-5, with D unclear. This CDR3 has 15 residues. The V and J ends lost 1 base and 1 base respectively, with 8 bases between them. Germline assignment: CDR1 SGHAT and CDR2 FQNNGV. The DNA for the CDR3 is TGTGCCAGCAGCTTAGGAAGTAAGAGCAATCAGCCCCAGCATTTT. As protein: CASSLGSKSNQPQHF.

The chain recombines TRBV6-5 with TRBJ1-2; maybe TRBD1 (6 bases). Germline CDR1 and CDR2: MNHEY and SVGAGI. The V end was cut by 0 bases, the J end by 0 bases, with 11 bases between. The CDR3 consists of 16 residues. CDR3 residues: CASSYSKRGANYGYTF. Here the CDR3 DNA reads TGTGCCAGCAGTTACTCGAAAAGGGGGGCTAACTATGGCTACACCTTC.

This sequence joins TRBV6-5 and TRBJ1-6, with D uncertain. Trimming left V 6 bases short and J 7 bases short, with 13 bases between. The CDR3 runs to 14 residues. Germline values: CDR1 MNHEY, CDR2 SVGAGI. The CDR3 region has the DNA TGTGCCAGCAGCCCGGGCCCTGTCAATTCACCCCTCCACTTT. The encoded protein is CASSPGPVNSPLHF.

The chain recombines TRBV2 with TRBJ2-4; no firm D call. CDR3 length: 15 amino acids. Germline-derived CDR1 and CDR2 are SNHLY and FYNNEI. V lost 5 bases, J lost 0 bases, and 11 bases lay in between. The CDR3: CASSTQNTAKNIQYF. The CDR3 DNA reads TGTGCCAGCAGTACACAGAATACAGCCAAAAACATTCAGTACTTC.